This record looks at one T cell receptor (beta chain) sequence and its context. Its antigen is still unknown. After removal of 7 bases from V and 3 bases from J, the junction contained 5 bases not matched to a gene. CDR1 and CDR2 from the germline V gene are LGHNA and YNFKEQ. CDR3 length equals 14 residues. These data come from a study of T cell responses to AZD1222 COVID-19 vaccine. The method was immunoSEQ multiplex PCR; TCRdb's version includes in-frame clones alone and lacks a portion of them. The sample includes 130,000 to 150,000 clones, about 89% seen only once; the top ten take roughly 3.8%. Overall study findings and caveats: White British ancestry dominated among donors, who included more females, and clonal diversity was possibly underestimated. Nearly half of the spike-specific TCRs reportedly recognize variant regions that carry no mutations. Spike-spanning, vaccine-associated CD4 TCRs were dominant at 160-218 and 743-854.

Specimen: peripheral blood, collected 28 days after the second AZD1222 dose. The origin of this receptor is an adult who received the AZD1222 COVID-19 vaccine. The rearrangement links TRBV4-2 to TRBJ2-3; 9 bases fit TRBD2. Here the CDR3 reads CASKAGGETDTQYF. CDR3 in DNA: TGTGCCAGCAAAGCGGGAGGAGAAACAGATACGCAGTATTTT.